This paragraph covers one T cell receptor beta chain sequence. No antigen is known for it. The CDR3 has 15 amino acids. Germline V gene data show CDR1 as MNHEY and CDR2 as SMNVEV (reference sequence). Trimming removed 5 bases from V and 0 bases from J, with 11 bases in between. This sample is part of a study of Ad26.COV2.S vaccination and SARS-CoV-2 variants. Overall study context: Administration of Ad26.COV2.S was intramuscular, either once or twice 56 days apart. Findings of the study overall: A substantial breadth of spike-specific CD8+ and CD4+ T cell responses after vaccination has been reported.

Treatment specified: some 19 received Ad26.COV2.S at low or high dose, single or two shots; five or six received placebo; per-sample allocation not given. After the first vaccine or placebo injection, samples were drawn on day 63. This Boston cohort included adults aged 18-55 years. Expression of Wuhan-strain SARS-CoV-2 spike came from the Ad26 vector that formed the vaccine. Sequenced by immunoSEQ multiplex PCR; TCRdb stores in-frame clones only, minus some. The sample consists of roughly 330,000 clones, around 90% of them appearing once. This receptor was obtained from a person aged 18-60 years who received the Ad26.COV2.S COVID-19 vaccine or a placebo. The chain carries TRBV27 and TRBJ1-3, with no clear D. Source: peripheral blood, taken in a trial of Ad26.COV2.S vaccine versus placebo. CDR3 sequence reads: CASSEVPLSGNTIYF. The CDR3 coding sequence is TGTGCCAGCAGTGAGGTTCCCCTCTCTGGAAACACCATATATTTT.